This T cell receptor (beta chain) was recovered during a study of identical twins. Whole-study findings and limits: Carriage of fewer insertions was seen in abundant cord blood beta clonotypes, whereas memory repertoires showed none.

TCRdb redid the calling of the 5' RACE reads with MiXCR, one entry per CDR3 protein. The top ten hold more than 0.8% of the sample, which has 450,000 to 500,000 distinct CDR3 sequences, roughly 13% seen once. Healthy Caucasians supplied all donations. A note on this clonotype: The antigen is undetermined.

V lost 0 bases and J 5 bases, leaving 14 bases between the germline ends. The CDR3 spans 15 residues. Germline V lookup: CDR1 SGDLS, CDR2 YYNGEE. These same data were also listed under a study on yellow fever vaccine responses in identical twins.

This sequence joins TRBV9 and TRBJ2-5; D unresolved. Sequenced material: CD4+ T cells sorted from blood. The TCR comes from a woman younger than 30 in good health. This chain's CDR3 is CASSVDASPWETQYF. The CDR3 coding sequence is TGTGCCAGCAGCGTAGATGCATCACCCTGGGAGACCCAGTACTTC.